These 8 T cell receptor beta chains came from one sample sequenced in a study of blood T cells in healthy people across ages. Combining a sample-barcoded 5' primer with a J-beta primer mix, a second PCR ran for roughly 7 to 12 cycles. In TCRdb, the 5' RACE reads were re-called with MiXCR into one record per CDR3 protein. The sample lists roughly 680,000 distinct CDR3 sequences, over 40% occurring once. Sequenced input: blood. All receptors come from a woman older than 75 in good health.

This clonotype was detected only once. V gene TRBV4-3 combines with J gene TRBJ1-2, with unresolved D. The CDR3 contains 14 residues. V was cut by 1 base and J by 4 bases, with 10 bases left in between. Germline loops: CDR1 LGHNA, CDR2 YSLEER. Here the CDR3 reads CASSQARAVYGYTF. In DNA, the CDR3 is TGCGCCAGCAGCCAAGCTAGGGCAGTCTATGGCTACACCTTC.

The rearrangement uses TRBV5-1 and TRBJ2-4, with 7 bases identical to TRBD1. The J call is doubtful: the DNA matches TRBJ2-7 better. CDR1 is SGHRS, CDR2 YFSETQ, per germline. This CDR3 is built from 15 residues. The CDR3 coding sequence is TGCGCCAGCAGCTACCGGGACAGCGATTCCTACGAGCAGTACTTC. Protein product: CASSYRDSDSYEQYF.

This chain links TRBV2 with TRBJ2-7; D may match TRBD1 or TRBD2 (5 bases each). The length of the CDR3 is 14 residues. V was cut by 5 bases and J by 1 base, with 12 bases left in between. Germline CDR1 SNHLY, CDR2 FYNNEI. DNA for the CDR3: TGTGCCAGCAGTAGTAGGGACGCATCCTACGAGCAGTACTTC. Its translation: CASSSRDASYEQYF.

The CDR3 region is CSARPPGQGASGYTF. The CDR3 DNA sequence: TGCAGTGCGAGACCCCCGGGACAGGGGGCATCTGGCTACACCTTC. The chain has TRBV20-1 and TRBJ1-2, with TRBD1 identical over 12 bases. The CDR3 extends over 15 amino acids. J lost 7 bases, V lost 6 bases, and 12 bases had no gene match. Germline assignment: CDR1 DFQATT and CDR2 SNEGSKA (reference sequence).

In its sample, this clonotype was seen a few times. A read error may explain this, as a much larger clone is one base away. V and J are TRBV9 and TRBJ2-7; D not certain. The CDR3 is 13 amino acids. Per germline, CDR1 SGDLS and CDR2 YYNGEE. Trimming cost V 7 bases and J 1 base, with 12 bases left between them. The CDR3 reads CASPRTESYEQYF. The CDR3 nucleotides are TGTGCCAGCCCCCGGACGGAATCCTACGAGCAGTACTTC.

The V and J genes are TRBV2 and TRBJ1-6; TRBD1 might be the D (5 bases). Per the germline V gene, CDR1 is SNHLY and CDR2 is FYNNEI. The ends were cut back, 10 bases at V and 5 bases at J, with 15 bases in the middle. This CDR3 contains 14 residues. This chain's CDR3 is CATQGTDHNSPLHF. CDR3 nucleotide sequence: TGTGCCACCCAAGGGACGGATCATAATTCACCCCTCCACTTT.

This chain joins TRBV24-1 and TRBJ2-7, with 9 positions matching TRBD1. J gave up 3 bases and V 2 bases, and 4 bases lay outside the gene matches. This CDR3 spans 15 amino acids. Germline V gene data show CDR1 as KGHDR and CDR2 as SFDVKD. Here the CDR3 DNA reads TGTGCCACCAGTGATTCCGGGACAGGGAACTACGAGCAGTACTTC. Amino acids: CATSDSGTGNYEQYF.

The chain uses TRBV5-1 and TRBJ2-1; D is ambiguous. The CDR3 loop spans 15 amino acids. Trimming took 0 bases from V and 3 from J, leaving 10 bases between them. Germline V gene sequence: CDR1 SGHRS, CDR2 YFSETQ. CDR3 DNA sequence: TGCGCCAGCAGCTTGGACAAGGGCGACTACAATGAGCAGTTCTTC. This codes for CASSLDKGDYNEQFF.